This entry concerns a single T cell receptor beta chain. Its antigen is unidentified. Germline CDR1 SGHVS, CDR2 FQNEAQ. V lost 5 bases and J lost 4; bases outside the gene matches: 6. CDR3 length: 15 residues. This sample was included in a study of T cell responses to AZD1222 COVID-19 vaccine. Libraries were prepared by immunoSEQ multiplex PCR; TCRdb keeps only in-frame clonotypes and omits some of them. This sample has 95,000 to 120,000 clones, with around 88% found just once. The study, taken as a whole, reports: The breadth and depth of Spike-specific TCRs increased once two AZD1222 doses had been given. Repertoires were obtained solely post-peak T cell response.

The source was peripheral blood, collected 28 days after the second AZD1222 dose. The V call is TRBV7-8, the J call TRBJ2-2; TRBD1 matches at 8 bases. The clonotype was recovered from an adult who received the AZD1222 COVID-19 vaccine. CDR3 DNA: TGTGCCAGCAGCCGGCGGACAGGGCCCACCGGGGAGCTGTTTTTT. The encoded protein is CASSRRTGPTGELFF.